This is a list of T cell receptor beta chains from one sample in a study of T cell repertoires in cytomegalovirus infection. These receptors' antigens are unknown. TCRdb redid the calling of the reads with MiXCR, one entry per CDR3 protein. Of about half a million distinct CDR3 sequences in the sample, roughly 34% were seen once. Here the sequenced sample was cultured PBMCs, taken from culture after CMV antigen stimulation. All receptors come from a human donor in good health (CMV status not recorded). Some clones in this sample may be carry-over from other donors' samples. The CDR3 runs from the conserved cysteine through the conserved F or W. The D gene is left open where the match is weak. Clone size appears in some rows only: once, few, many, or a class for an expanded clone.

j_gene | d_gene | abundance | v_gene | CDR3aa | CDR3nt
TRBJ2-2 | . | few | TRBV7-3 | CASSYWGLADTGELFF | TGTGCCAGCAGCTACTGGGGCCTAGCAGACACCGGGGAGCTGTTTTTT
TRBJ1-2 | . | few | TRBV11-3 | CASSDRVGYTF | TGTGCCAGCAGCGACAGAGTTGGCTACACCTTC
TRBJ2-1 | . | . | TRBV6-1 | CASREGTARESRRQFF | TGTGCCAGCAGAGAAGGGACTGCTAGAGAGTCCAGGCGGCAGTTCTTC
TRBJ1-5 | . | . | TRBV6-5 | CASSYSTGTNQPQHF | TGTGCCAGCAGTTACTCTACAGGAACAAATCAGCCCCAGCATTTT
TRBJ2-5 | TRBD2 | few | TRBV5-4 | CASSFSSGRRQETQYF | TGTGCCAGCAGTTTCTCTAGCGGGAGAAGGCAAGAGACCCAGTACTTC
TRBJ2-1 | TRBD1 | . | TRBV5-4 | CASPMRNGTGVNEQFF | TGTGCCAGCCCAATGAGAAATGGGACAGGGGTTAATGAGCAGTTCTTC
TRBJ2-5 | TRBD2 | . | TRBV12-3/TRBV12-4 | CASSSSGTSGRAQETQYF | TGTGCCAGCAGCTCGTCCGGGACTAGCGGGAGGGCCCAAGAGACCCAGTACTTC
TRBJ1-5 | . | few | TRBV19 | CASSILAGSNQPQHF | TGTGCCAGTAGTATTCTGGCAGGGAGCAATCAGCCCCAGCATTTT
TRBJ2-7 | . | . | TRBV20-1 | CSARTGRTYEQYF | TGCAGTGCTAGAACAGGGAGGACCTACGAGCAGTACTTC
TRBJ2-1 | . | . | TRBV24-1 | CATSDSSKAYNEQFF | TGTGCCACCAGTGATAGCTCGAAAGCCTACAATGAGCAGTTCTTC
TRBJ2-7 | . | . | TRBV7-2 | CANSLVLAGHRYEQYF | TGTGCCAACAGCTTAGTTTTGGCAGGCCACCGCTACGAGCAGTACTTC
TRBJ1-6 | TRBD1 | few | TRBV7-6 | CASSSGGASSPLHF | TGTGCCAGCAGCTCAGGGGGCGCAAGTTCACCCCTCCACTTT
TRBJ2-7 | . | many | TRBV12-3/TRBV12-4 | CASRLSTYEDEQYF | TGTGCCAGCAGATTAAGTACATACGAGGACGAGCAGTACTTC
TRBJ2-1 | . | medium-sized | TRBV7-2 | CASSAAGRVEQFF | TGTGCCAGCAGCGCCGCCGGACGGGTGGAGCAGTTCTTC
TRBJ1-1 | TRBD1 | . | TRBV27 | CASSIWDRATEAFF | TGTGCCAGCAGTATCTGGGACAGGGCCACTGAAGCTTTCTTT
TRBJ2-3 | TRBD2 | . | TRBV6-1 | CASSERTSGNTDTQYF | TGTGCCAGCAGTGAAAGGACTAGCGGGAATACAGATACGCAGTATTTT
TRBJ2-7 | . | few | TRBV12-3/TRBV12-4 | CASSLAGRGHEQYF | TGTGCCAGCAGTTTAGCGGGCAGGGGCCACGAGCAGTACTTC
TRBJ2-3 | . | . | TRBV5-3 | CASSLNGGPFTQYF | TGTGCCAGCAGCTTAAACGGGGGCCCCTTTACGCAGTATTTT
TRBJ2-4 | TRBD2 | few | TRBV7-2 | CASTSGRPNIQYF | TGTGCCAGCACTAGCGGGAGGCCCAACATTCAGTACTTC
TRBJ2-3 | TRBD2 | many | TRBV7-2 | CASPPWGARTSGSGGTDTQYF | TGTGCCAGCCCACCTTGGGGGGCCAGGACTAGCGGGAGTGGGGGCACGGATACGCAGTATTTT
TRBJ2-2 | TRBD2 | . | TRBV5-1 | CASSGRLAGGNTGELFF | TGCGCCAGCAGCGGAAGACTAGCGGGAGGGAACACCGGGGAGCTGTTTTTT
TRBJ2-1 | TRBD1 | few | TRBV7-2 | CASSFSAGQGSNEQFF | TGTGCCAGCAGCTTTAGTGCGGGACAGGGGTCCAATGAGCAGTTCTTC
TRBJ2-1 | TRBD2 | . | TRBV12-3/TRBV12-4 | CASTPTSGSNEQFF | TGTGCCAGCACCCCGACTAGCGGGAGCAATGAGCAGTTCTTC
TRBJ2-7 | . | few | TRBV20-1 | CSALTPPYEQYF | TGCAGTGCTTTGACCCCTCCCTACGAGCAGTACTTC
TRBJ1-5 | TRBD1 | . | TRBV30 | CAWSAAPGQGAWSNQPQHF | TGTGCCTGGAGTGCCGCTCCGGGACAGGGGGCTTGGAGCAATCAGCCCCAGCATTTT
TRBJ1-4 | . | . | TRBV27 | CASTPGGLATNEKLFF | TGTGCCAGCACCCCTGGGGGCCTGGCAACTAATGAAAAACTGTTTTTT
TRBJ1-2 | TRBD1 | . | TRBV28 | CATPGQESYGYTF | TGTGCCACTCCGGGACAGGAGTCCTATGGCTACACCTTC
TRBJ2-4 | . | . | TRBV9 | CASSVGLENIQYF | TGTGCCAGCAGCGTAGGCTTAGAAAACATTCAGTACTTC
TRBJ1-2 | . | many | TRBV12-3/TRBV12-4 | CASSLAPGGYTF | TGTGCCAGCAGTTTAGCGCCGGGTGGCTACACCTTC
TRBJ1-3 | . | . | TRBV12-3/TRBV12-4 | CASSSYRWGVAGNTIYF | TGTGCCAGCAGTTCCTACCGCTGGGGGGTCGCCGGAAACACCATATATTTT